The 10 T cell receptor beta chains reported below all come from one sample, sequenced in a study of CD8+ T cells in alopecia areata. Extraction of RNA preceded its reverse transcription into cDNA, which served as the sequencing template. Here immunoSEQ multiplex PCR was the method, and the copy in TCRdb shows in-frame clones only, minus some. The sample carries around 270,000 clones, roughly 50% recorded once. Treatment indicated: oral pan-JAK inhibitor, 5-10 mg twice daily. The sequencing here drew on CD4+ T cells sorted from blood, taken at week 24, from a patient treated with tofacitinib. Every receptor here comes from a human donor with alopecia areata.

The rearrangement links TRBV6-6 to TRBJ1-5; D gene unclear. The germline gives CDR1 MNHNY, CDR2 SVGAGI (reference sequence). Trimming pared 6 bases from V and 3 bases from J, leaving 12 bases between. CDR3 length: 14 residues. The CDR3 DNA is TGTGCCAGCAGAGCTGGACGCCACAATCAGCCCCAGCATTTT. Protein product: CASRAGRHNQPQHF.

This clone turned up a few times. This rearrangement joins TRBV6-5 to TRBJ1-6; D may be TRBD1 (5 bases). The CDR3 is made up of 14 amino acids. The ends were cut back, 6 bases at V and 8 bases at J, with 14 bases in the middle. Germline loops: CDR1 MNHEY, CDR2 SVGAGI. In DNA form, the CDR3 reads TGTGCCAGCAGACCAGGGATCTTGGATTCACCCCTCCACTTT. Protein product: CASRPGILDSPLHF.

V is TRBV29-1 and J is TRBJ1-1; TRBD1 might be the D (5 bases). The CDR3 has 13 residues. CDR1 SQVTM and CDR2 ANQGSEA come from the germline V gene. V was shortened by 6 bases and J by 5 bases, with 16 bases between the two germline ends. CDR3 loop: CSVLPSGGTEAFF. DNA for the CDR3: TGCAGCGTCCTTCCTAGCGGGGGAACTGAAGCTTTCTTT.

J is TRBJ1-3 and V is TRBV29-1; D gene unclear. The CDR3 has 18 residues. The germline V gene has CDR1 SQVTM and CDR2 ANQGSEA. The CDR3 DNA reads as TGCAGTAGGCCCTCAGGCAGGACCCGTTTACTCTCTGGAAACACCATATATTTT. The encoded protein is CSRPSGRTRLLSGNTIYF. The entire variable domain, with the rest obtained from reference TRBV29-1 and TRBJ1-3, is as follows: SAVISQKPSRDICQRGTSLTIQCQVDSQVTMMFWYRQQPGQSLTLIATANQGSEATYESGFVIDKFPISRPNLTFSTLTVSNMSPEDSSIYLCSRPSGRTRLLSGNTIYFGEGSWLTVV.

This chain uses TRBV5-4 with TRBJ2-1; D is possibly TRBD1 or TRBD2 (5 bases each). V gave up 4 bases and J gave up 1 base, with 15 bases separating them. Germline loops: CDR1 SGHNT, CDR2 YYREEE (reference sequence). There are 16 residues in the CDR3. The DNA for the CDR3 is TGTGCCAGCAGCCGTCCCCGGGGCCTTTCCTACAATGAGCAGTTCTTC. Translation: CASSRPRGLSYNEQFF.

The chain is built from TRBV6-6 and TRBJ1-4; D ambiguous. Deletions cut 0 bases from V and 6 bases from J, with 14 bases between. CDR1 MNHNY and CDR2 SVGAGI come from the germline V gene (reference sequence). The CDR3 totals 16 residues. CDR3 loop: CASSYSGADRYEKLFF. In nucleotides, the CDR3 is TGTGCCAGCAGTTACTCGGGCGCCGACCGGTATGAAAAACTGTTTTTT.

V gene TRBV30 combines with J gene TRBJ2-7; 9 nucleotides align to TRBD1. This CDR3 contains 15 residues. Germline CDR1 is GTSNPN and CDR2 is SVGIG (reference sequence). The trim removed 0 bases at V and 6 bases at J, leaving 9 bases unmatched. In DNA, the CDR3 is TGTGCCTGGAGTGTAGGGACAGGGTACAGGGCCGAGCAGTACTTC. This encodes CAWSVGTGYRAEQYF.

The J gene is TRBJ1-2, the V gene TRBV6-5; D is ambiguous. Per germline, CDR1 MNHEY and CDR2 SVGAGI. The V end was cut by 6 bases, the J end by 2 bases, with 13 bases between. The CDR3 spans 14 residues. The CDR3 bases are TGTGCCAGCAGGGCCTCGAGAGGGAACTATGGCTACACCTTC. This codes for CASRASRGNYGYTF.

This clone was seen only a few times. The chain joins TRBV4-1 to TRBJ2-2, with D perhaps TRBD1 (5 bases). The CDR3 has 15 amino acids. From germline, CDR1 is MGHRA and CDR2 YSYEKL. V lost 3 bases and J lost 0, with 8 bases in between. The DNA for the CDR3 is TGCGCCAGCAGCCAGGGGCCCCCGAACACCGGGGAGCTGTTTTTT. Translating gives CASSQGPPNTGELFF.

The chain is built from TRBV4-3 and TRBJ1-1; D is unclear. Trimming cost V 2 bases and J 5 bases, with 12 bases left between them. Germline V gives CDR1 LGHNA, CDR2 YSLEER. The CDR3 runs 14 residues. The CDR3 nucleotides are TGCGCCAGCAGCCAATTTAGTACGGCAACTGAAGCTTTCTTT. Protein sequence: CASSQFSTATEAFF.